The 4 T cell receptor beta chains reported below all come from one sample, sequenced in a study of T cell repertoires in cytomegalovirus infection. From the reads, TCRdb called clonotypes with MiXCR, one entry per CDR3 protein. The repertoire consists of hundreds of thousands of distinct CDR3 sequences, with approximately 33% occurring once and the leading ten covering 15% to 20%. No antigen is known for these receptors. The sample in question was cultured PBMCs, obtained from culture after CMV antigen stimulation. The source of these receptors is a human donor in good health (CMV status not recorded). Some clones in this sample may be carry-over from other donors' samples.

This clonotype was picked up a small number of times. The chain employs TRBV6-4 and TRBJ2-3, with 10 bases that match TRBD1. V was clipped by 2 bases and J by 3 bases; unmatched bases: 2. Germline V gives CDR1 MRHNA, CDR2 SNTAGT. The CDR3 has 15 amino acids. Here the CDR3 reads CASSDGTGETDTQYF. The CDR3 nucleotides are TGTGCCAGCAGTGACGGGACAGGGGAAACAGATACGCAGTATTTT.

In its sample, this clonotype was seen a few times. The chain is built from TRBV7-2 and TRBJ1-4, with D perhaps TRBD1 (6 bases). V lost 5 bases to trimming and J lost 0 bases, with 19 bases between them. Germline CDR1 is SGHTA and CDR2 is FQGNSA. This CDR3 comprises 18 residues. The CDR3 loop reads CASSPYGTIHATNEKLFF. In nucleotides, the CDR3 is TGTGCCAGCAGCCCATACGGGACAATACATGCAACTAATGAAAAACTGTTTTTT.

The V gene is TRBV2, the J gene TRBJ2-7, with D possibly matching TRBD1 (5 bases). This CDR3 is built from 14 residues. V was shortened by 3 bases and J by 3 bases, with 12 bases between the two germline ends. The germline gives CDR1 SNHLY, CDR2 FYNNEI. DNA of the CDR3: TGTGCCAGCAGTGACCAGGGCCAGGGCTACGAGCAGTACTTC. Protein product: CASSDQGQGYEQYF.

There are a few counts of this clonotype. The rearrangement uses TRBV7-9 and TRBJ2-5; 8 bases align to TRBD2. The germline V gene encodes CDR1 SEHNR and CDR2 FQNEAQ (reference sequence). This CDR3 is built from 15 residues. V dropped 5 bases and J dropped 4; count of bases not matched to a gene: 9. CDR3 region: CASSTTGREGETQYF. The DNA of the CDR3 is TGTGCCAGCAGCACAACGGGACGGGAGGGAGAGACCCAGTACTTC.